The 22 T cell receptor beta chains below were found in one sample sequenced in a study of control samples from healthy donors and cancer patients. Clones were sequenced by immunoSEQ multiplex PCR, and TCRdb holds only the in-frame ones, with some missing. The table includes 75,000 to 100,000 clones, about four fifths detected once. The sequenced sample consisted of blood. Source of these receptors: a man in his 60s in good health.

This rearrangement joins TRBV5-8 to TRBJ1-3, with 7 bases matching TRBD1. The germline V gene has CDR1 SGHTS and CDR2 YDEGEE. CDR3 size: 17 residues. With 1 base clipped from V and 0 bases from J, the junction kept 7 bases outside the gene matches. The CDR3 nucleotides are TGTGCCAGCAGCTTGCCCAATCAGGGGGTCTCTGGAAACACCATATATTTT. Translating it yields CASSLPNQGVSGNTIYF. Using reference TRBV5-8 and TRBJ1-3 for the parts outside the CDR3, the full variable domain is EAGVTQSPTHLIKTRGQQATLRCSPISGHTSVYWYQQALGLGLQFLLWYDEGEERNRGNFPPRFSGRQFPNYSSELNVNALELEDSALYLCASSLPNQGVSGNTIYFGEGSWLTVV.

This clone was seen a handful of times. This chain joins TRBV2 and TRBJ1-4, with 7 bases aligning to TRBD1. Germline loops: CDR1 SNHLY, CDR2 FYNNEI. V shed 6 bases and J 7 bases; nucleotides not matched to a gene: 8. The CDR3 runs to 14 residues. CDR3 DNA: TGTGCCAGCAGAGACAGGGTTGGGAGTGAAAAACTGTTTTTT. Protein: CASRDRVGSEKLFF. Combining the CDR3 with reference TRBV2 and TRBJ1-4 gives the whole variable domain EPEVTQTPSHQVTQMGQEVILRCVPISNHLYFYWYRQILGQKVEFLVSFYNNEISEKSEIFDDQFSVERPDGSNFTLKIRSTKLEDSAMYFCASRDRVGSEKLFFGSGTQLSVL.

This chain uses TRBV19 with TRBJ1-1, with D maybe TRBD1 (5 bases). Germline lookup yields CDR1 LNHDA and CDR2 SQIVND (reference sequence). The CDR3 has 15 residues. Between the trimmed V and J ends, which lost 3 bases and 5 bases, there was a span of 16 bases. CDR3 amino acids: CASSIGAGVVTEAFF. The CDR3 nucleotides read TGTGCCAGTAGTATTGGGGCGGGGGTCGTGACTGAAGCTTTCTTT.

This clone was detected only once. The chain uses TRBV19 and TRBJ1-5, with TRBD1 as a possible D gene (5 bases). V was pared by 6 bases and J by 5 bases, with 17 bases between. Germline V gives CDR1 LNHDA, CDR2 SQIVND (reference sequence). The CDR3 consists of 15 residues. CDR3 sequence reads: CASSWRGSMDQPQHF. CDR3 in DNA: TGTGCCAGTAGCTGGAGGGGATCGATGGATCAGCCCCAGCATTTT.

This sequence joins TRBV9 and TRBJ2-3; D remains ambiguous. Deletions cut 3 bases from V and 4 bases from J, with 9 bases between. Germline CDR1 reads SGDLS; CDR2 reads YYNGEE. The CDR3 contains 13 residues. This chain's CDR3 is CASSEGIADTQYF. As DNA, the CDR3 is TGTGCCAGCAGCGAAGGGATAGCAGATACGCAGTATTTT.

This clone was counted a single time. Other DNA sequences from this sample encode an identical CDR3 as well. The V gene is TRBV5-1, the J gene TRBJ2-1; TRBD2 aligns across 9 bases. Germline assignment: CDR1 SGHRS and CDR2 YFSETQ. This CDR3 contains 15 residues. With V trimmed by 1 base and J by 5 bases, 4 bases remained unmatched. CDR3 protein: CASSLTSGRDNEQFF. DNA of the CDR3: TGCGCCAGCAGCTTGACTAGCGGGCGGGACAATGAGCAGTTCTTC.

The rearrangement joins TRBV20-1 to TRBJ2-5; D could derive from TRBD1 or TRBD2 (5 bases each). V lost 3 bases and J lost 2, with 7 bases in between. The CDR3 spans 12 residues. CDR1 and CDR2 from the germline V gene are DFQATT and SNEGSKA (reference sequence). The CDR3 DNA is TGCAGTGCTAGTTGGGGGCAAGAGACCCAGTACTTC. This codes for CSASWGQETQYF.

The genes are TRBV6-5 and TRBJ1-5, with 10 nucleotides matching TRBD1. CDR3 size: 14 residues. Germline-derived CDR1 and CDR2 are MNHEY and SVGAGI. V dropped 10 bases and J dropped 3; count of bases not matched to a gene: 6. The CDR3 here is CANPDRGDNQPQHF. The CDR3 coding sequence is TGTGCCAACCCGGACAGGGGGGACAATCAGCCCCAGCATTTT.

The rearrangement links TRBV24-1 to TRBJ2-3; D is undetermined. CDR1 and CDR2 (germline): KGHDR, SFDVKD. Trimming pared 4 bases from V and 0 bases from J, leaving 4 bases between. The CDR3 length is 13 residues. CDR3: CATSDASTDTQYF. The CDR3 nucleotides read TGTGCCACCAGTGACGCTAGCACAGATACGCAGTATTTT.

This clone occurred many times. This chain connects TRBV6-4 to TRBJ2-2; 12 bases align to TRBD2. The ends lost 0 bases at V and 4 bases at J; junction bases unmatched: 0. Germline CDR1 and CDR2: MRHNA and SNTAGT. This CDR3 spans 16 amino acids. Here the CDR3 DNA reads TGTGCCAGCAGTGACTCGGGACTAGCGGGCACCGGGGAGCTGTTTTTT. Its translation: CASSDSGLAGTGELFF.

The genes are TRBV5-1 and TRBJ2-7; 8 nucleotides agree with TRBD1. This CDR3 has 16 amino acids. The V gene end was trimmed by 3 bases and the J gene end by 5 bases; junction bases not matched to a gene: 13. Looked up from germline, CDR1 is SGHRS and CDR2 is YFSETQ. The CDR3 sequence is CASSWMLIAGGHEQYF. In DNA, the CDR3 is TGCGCCAGCAGCTGGATGCTGATTGCAGGGGGCCACGAGCAGTACTTC.

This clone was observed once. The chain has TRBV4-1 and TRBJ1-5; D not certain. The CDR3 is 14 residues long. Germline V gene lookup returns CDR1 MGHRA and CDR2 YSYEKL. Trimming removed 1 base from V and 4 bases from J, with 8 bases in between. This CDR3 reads CASSQGPLNQPQHF. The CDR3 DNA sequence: TGCGCCAGCAGCCAAGGGCCACTTAATCAGCCCCAGCATTTT.

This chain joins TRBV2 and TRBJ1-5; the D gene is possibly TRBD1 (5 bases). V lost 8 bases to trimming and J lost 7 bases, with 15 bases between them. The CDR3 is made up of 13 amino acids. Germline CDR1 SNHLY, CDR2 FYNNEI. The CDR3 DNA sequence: TGTGCCAGCCGGGGGGGTCCCGGACAGCCCCAGCATTTT. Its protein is CASRGGPGQPQHF. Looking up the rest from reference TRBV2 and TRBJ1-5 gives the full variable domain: EPEVTQTPSHQVTQMGQEVILRCVPISNHLYFYWYRQILGQKVEFLVSFYNNEISEKSEIFDDQFSVERPDGSNFTLKIRSTKLEDSAMYFCASRGGPGQPQHFGDGTRLSIL.

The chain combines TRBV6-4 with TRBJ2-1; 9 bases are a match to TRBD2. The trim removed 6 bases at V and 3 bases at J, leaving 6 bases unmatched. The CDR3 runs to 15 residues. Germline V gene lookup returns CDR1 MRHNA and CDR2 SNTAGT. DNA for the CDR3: TGTGCCAGCAGCCGTAGCGGGAGCCTCTACAATGAGCAGTTCTTC. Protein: CASSRSGSLYNEQFF.

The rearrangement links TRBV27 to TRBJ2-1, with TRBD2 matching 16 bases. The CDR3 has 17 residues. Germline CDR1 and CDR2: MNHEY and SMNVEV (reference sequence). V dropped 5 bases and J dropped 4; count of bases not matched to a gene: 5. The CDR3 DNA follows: TGTGCCAGCAGTCCGGGACTAGCGGGAGGGTCGTACAATGAGCAGTTCTTC. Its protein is CASSPGLAGGSYNEQFF.

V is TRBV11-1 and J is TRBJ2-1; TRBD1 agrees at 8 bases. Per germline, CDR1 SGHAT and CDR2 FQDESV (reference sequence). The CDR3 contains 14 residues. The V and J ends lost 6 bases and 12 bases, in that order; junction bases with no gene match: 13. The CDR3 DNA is TGTGCCAGCAGTAGACAGGGGAACAGTGTTGGGCAGTTCTTC. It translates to CASSRQGNSVGQFF.

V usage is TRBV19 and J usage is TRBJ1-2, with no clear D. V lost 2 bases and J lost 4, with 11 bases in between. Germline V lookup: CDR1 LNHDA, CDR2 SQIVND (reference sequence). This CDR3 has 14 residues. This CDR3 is CASSIIPSPYGYTF. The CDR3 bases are TGTGCCAGTAGTATAATCCCGAGCCCCTATGGCTACACCTTC.

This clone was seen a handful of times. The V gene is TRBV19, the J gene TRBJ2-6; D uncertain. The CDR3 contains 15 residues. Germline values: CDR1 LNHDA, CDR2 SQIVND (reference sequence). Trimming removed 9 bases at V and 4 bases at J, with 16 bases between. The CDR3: CASNGALEGANVLTF. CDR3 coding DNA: TGTGCCAGCAATGGAGCTCTAGAGGGGGCCAACGTCCTGACTTTC.

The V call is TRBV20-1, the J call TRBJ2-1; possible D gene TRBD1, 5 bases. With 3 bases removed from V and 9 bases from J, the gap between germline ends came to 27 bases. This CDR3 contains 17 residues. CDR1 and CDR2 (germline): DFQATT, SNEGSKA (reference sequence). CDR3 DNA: TGCAGTGCTAGTTACTACGGACACAAGGCGAACGAAGGTGAGCAGTTCTTC. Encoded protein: CSASYYGHKANEGEQFF.

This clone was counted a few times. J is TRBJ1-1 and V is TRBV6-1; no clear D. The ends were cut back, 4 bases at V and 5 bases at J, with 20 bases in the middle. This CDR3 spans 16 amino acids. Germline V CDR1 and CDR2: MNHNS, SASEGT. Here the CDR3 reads CASSVDSPSIGTEAFF. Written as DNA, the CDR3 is TGTGCCAGCAGTGTCGATTCCCCGTCGATAGGGACTGAAGCTTTCTTT.

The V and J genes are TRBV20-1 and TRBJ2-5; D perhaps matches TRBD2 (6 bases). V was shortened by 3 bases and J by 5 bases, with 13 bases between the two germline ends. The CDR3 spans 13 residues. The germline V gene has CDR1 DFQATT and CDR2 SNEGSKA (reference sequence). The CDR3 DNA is TGCAGTGCTAGTGGAGGGGCTTCGGAGACCCAGTACTTC. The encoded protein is CSASGGASETQYF.

The CDR3 sequence is CSVSEVDTQYF. In DNA, the CDR3 is TGCAGCGTGAGTGAGGTAGATACGCAGTATTTT. This rearrangement joins TRBV29-1 to TRBJ2-3; D gene unclear. From germline, CDR1 is SQVTM and CDR2 ANQGSEA. The V and J ends lost 6 bases and 5 bases respectively, with 9 bases between them. The CDR3 runs to 11 residues.